This T cell receptor beta chain was identified during a study of T cell changes during pregnancy in multiple sclerosis. Germline CDR1 is SEHNR and CDR2 is FQNEAQ (reference sequence). Trimming cost V 5 bases and J 5 bases; bases outside gene matches: 2. The CDR3 length is 13 residues. Sequencing used immunoSEQ multiplex PCR; TCRdb keeps in-frame clones, though not all of them. This repertoire shows tens of thousands of clones, 93% found once; its top ten account for roughly 2.6%. The TCR originated in a female donor with multiple sclerosis, enrolled in a pregnancy study. Source: CD8+ T cells from peripheral blood mononuclear cells, taken in the third trimester of pregnancy. V gene TRBV7-9 combines with J gene TRBJ2-2, with 7 bases fitting TRBD2. The CDR3 nucleotides read TGTGCCAGCAGCGAGGGAGGGACCGGGGAGCTGTTTTTT. It is translated as CASSEGGTGELFF.